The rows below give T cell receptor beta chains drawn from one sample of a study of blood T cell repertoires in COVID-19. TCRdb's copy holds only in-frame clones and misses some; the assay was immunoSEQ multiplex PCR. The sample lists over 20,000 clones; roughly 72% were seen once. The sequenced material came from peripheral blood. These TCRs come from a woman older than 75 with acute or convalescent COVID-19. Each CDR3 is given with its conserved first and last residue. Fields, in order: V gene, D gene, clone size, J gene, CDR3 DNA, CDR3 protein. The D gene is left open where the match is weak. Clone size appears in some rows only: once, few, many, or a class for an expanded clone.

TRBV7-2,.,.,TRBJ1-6,TGTGCCAGCAGCTTAGGCAGGGCTAATTCACCCCTCCACTTT,CASSLGRANSPLHF
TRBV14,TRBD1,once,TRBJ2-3,TGTGCCAGCAGCCCCGGGACAGGGGGGACAGATACGCAGTATTTT,CASSPGTGGTDTQYF
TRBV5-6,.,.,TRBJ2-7,TGTGCCAGCAGCCTGGCAGGGGCCGGAACCTACGAGCAGTACTTC,CASSLAGAGTYEQYF
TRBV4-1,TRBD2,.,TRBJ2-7,TGCGCCAGCAGCCAAGGTCCTAGCGGTCGCCTCTACGAGCAGTACTTC,CASSQGPSGRLYEQYF
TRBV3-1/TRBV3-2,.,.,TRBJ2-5,TGTGCCAGCAGCCAAGGAGGAGGGACCCAGTACTTC,CASSQGGGTQYF
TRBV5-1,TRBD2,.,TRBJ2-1,TGCGCCAGCAGCCAGGAGGGACGGGGGGTCGATGAGCAGTTCTTC,CASSQEGRGVDEQFF
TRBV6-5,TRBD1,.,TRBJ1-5,TGTGCCAGCAGTTTGACAGGGGGATCTCAGCCCCAGCATTTT,CASSLTGGSQPQHF
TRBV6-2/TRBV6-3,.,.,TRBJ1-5,TGTGCCAGCAGTTACTCGAGGCAGGGGCGCAATCAGCCCCAGCATTTT,CASSYSRQGRNQPQHF
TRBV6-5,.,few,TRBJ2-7,TGTGCCAGCAGCCTCAGGGATTCCTACGAGCAGTACTTC,CASSLRDSYEQYF
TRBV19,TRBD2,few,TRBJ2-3,TGTGCCAGTAGTCCGACTAGCCGCCGCACAGATACGCAGTATTTT,CASSPTSRRTDTQYF
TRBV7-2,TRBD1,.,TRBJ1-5,TGTGCCAGCAGCTTAATCGGACAGGGGATAGGGCCCCAGCATTTT,CASSLIGQGIGPQHF
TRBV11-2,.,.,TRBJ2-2,TGTGCCAGCATCTGGACCGGCGCGGGCACCGGGGAGCTGTTTTTT,CASIWTGAGTGELFF
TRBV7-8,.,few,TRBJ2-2,TGTGCCAGCAGCTTAGTGGGAGCGAACACCGGGGAGCTGTTTTTT,CASSLVGANTGELFF
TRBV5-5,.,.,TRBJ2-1,TGTGCCAGCAGCTTAATCGGGGTTGACAATGAGCAGTTCTTC,CASSLIGVDNEQFF
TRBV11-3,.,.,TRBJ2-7,TGTGCCAGCCACCCTATACGCTCCTACGAGCAGTACTTC,CASHPIRSYEQYF
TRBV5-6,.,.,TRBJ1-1,TGTGCCAGCAGCCCCGGGAGGTGGGGCACTGAAGCTTTCTTT,CASSPGRWGTEAFF
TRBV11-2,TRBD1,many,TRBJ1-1,TGTGCCAGCAGCTTGACAGGGGGCAGCACTGAAGCTTTCTTT,CASSLTGGSTEAFF
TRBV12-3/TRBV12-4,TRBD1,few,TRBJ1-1,TGTGCCAGCAAAGGACAGGGGAACACTGAAGCTTTCTTT,CASKGQGNTEAFF
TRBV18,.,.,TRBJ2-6,TGTGCCACCGCGGCGGGGATCTTAGGAACAGTAACTTCTGGGGCCAACGTCCTGACTTTC,CATAAGILGTVTSGANVLTF
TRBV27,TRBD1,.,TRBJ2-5,TGTGCCAGCAGTCCTCGGACAGGGGGGATCGAGACCCAGTACTTC,CASSPRTGGIETQYF
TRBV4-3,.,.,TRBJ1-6,TGCGCCAGCAGCCAAGAGTTAGGGGATTCAATTTCACCCCTCCACTTT,CASSQELGDSISPLHF
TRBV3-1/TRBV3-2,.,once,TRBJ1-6,TGTGCCAGCAGCCCCTCAGGGGCCCCGGATTCACCCCTCCACTTT,CASSPSGAPDSPLHF
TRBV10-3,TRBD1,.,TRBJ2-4,TGTGCCACCGCTGGGGGACAGGGAAACATTCAGTACTTC,CATAGGQGNIQYF
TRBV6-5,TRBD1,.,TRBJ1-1,TGTGCCAGCAGTTACCTCGACAGGGTTGGGGGTGAAGCTTTCTTT,CASSYLDRVGGEAFF
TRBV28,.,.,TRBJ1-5,TGTGCCAGCAACCTACGTCATCAGCCCCAGCATTTT,CASNLRHQPQHF